These T cell receptor beta chains were read from a single sample in a study of T cell repertoires in urothelial bladder cancer. TCRdb keeps only in-frame clones here, not all; method: immunoSEQ multiplex PCR. This repertoire shows about 13,000 clones, roughly 70% found once; its top ten account for around 9%. Sequencing was performed on tumor-infiltrating cells from bladder cancer. The receptors come from a human donor with urothelial carcinoma. CDR3s include the opening cysteine and the closing phenylalanine or tryptophan. Each record gives: J gene, clone size, V gene, CDR3 length, CDR3 protein. The size of a clone is reported for some rows only, either as once, few or many, or as a class for expanded clones.

TRBJ2-5 | - | TRBV6-5 | 15 | CASSTSGTSVETQYF
TRBJ2-7 | large | TRBV27 | 14 | CASSFQGVLYEQYF
TRBJ2-1 | - | TRBV7-3 | 16 | CASSPSGTSGGKEQFF
TRBJ1-6 | - | TRBV18 | 12 | CASSLPGAPLHF
TRBJ2-2 | - | TRBV19 | 19 | CASRIYSIWQRAGTGELFF
TRBJ1-5 | - | TRBV5-1 | 15 | CASSLEGGGNQPQHF
TRBJ1-6 | medium-sized | TRBV7-9 | 14 | CASSSDTDNSPLHF
TRBJ1-3 | - | TRBV5-5 | 17 | CASSPGQAKLSGNTIYF
TRBJ1-6 | - | TRBV5-6 | 13 | CASNAGEGSPLHF
TRBJ1-2 | few | TRBV7-9 | 13 | CASSERQGAGYTF
TRBJ2-7 | - | TRBV2 | 11 | CASSFSYEQYF
TRBJ2-5 | - | TRBV18 | 12 | CASSPPQETQYF
TRBJ2-2 | - | TRBV7-7 | 14 | CASSVNWGTGELFF
TRBJ2-1 | - | TRBV30 | 16 | CAWGTGIESWADEQFF
TRBJ1-3 | once | TRBV18 | 19 | CASSPYGGRSSGSGNTIYF
TRBJ1-6 | - | TRBV19 | 15 | CASRPGTRTNSPLHF
TRBJ1-6 | - | TRBV18 | 17 | CASSPPESRAYNSPLHF
TRBJ2-1 | - | TRBV7-6 | 13 | CASSLVRGDEQFF
TRBJ1-1 | - | TRBV6-5 | 14 | CASRLLAGGGEAFF
TRBJ2-3 | - | TRBV6-5 | 15 | CASSYQRVGDQGQYF